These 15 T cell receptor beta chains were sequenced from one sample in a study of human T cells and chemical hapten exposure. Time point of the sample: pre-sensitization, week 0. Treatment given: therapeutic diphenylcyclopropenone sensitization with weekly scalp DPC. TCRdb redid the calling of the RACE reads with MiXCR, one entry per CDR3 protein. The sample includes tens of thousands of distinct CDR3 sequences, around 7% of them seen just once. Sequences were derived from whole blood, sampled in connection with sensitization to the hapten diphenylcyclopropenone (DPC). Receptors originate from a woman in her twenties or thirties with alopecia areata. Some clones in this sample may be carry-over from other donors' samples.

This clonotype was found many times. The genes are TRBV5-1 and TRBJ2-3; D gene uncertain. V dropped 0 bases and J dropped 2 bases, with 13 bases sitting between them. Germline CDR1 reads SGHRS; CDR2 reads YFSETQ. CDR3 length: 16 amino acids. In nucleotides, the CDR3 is TGCGCCAGCAGCTTGGCCTCCCAATGGGTCACAGATACGCAGTATTTT. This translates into CASSLASQWVTDTQYF.

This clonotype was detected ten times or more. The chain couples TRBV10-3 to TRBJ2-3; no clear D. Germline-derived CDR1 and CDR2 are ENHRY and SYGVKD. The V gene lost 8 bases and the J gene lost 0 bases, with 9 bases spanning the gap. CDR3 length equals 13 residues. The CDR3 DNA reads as TGTGCCATCCTTCAATCTAGCACAGATACGCAGTATTTT. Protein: CAILQSSTDTQYF.

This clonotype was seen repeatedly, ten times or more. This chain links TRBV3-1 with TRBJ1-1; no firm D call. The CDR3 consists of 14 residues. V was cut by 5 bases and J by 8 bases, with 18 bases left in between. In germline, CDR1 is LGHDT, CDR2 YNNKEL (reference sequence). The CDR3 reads CASSNTRLAQEAFF. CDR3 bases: TGTGCCAGCAGCAACACACGACTGGCACAAGAAGCTTTCTTT.

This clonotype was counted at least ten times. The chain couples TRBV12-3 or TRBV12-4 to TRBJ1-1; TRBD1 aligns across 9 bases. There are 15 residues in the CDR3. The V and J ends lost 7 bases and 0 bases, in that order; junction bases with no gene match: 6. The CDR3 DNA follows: TGTGCCAGCACCCCGGGACAGGGAGTGAACACTGAAGCTTTCTTT. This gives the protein CASTPGQGVNTEAFF.

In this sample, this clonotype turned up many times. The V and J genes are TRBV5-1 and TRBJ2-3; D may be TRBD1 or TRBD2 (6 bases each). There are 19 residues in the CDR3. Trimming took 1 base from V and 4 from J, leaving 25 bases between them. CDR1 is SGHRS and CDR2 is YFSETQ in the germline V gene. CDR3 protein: CASSLSPARLGGRSDTQYF. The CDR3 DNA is TGCGCCAGCAGCTTGAGCCCCGCGCGATTAGGGGGGCGGTCAGATACGCAGTATTTT.

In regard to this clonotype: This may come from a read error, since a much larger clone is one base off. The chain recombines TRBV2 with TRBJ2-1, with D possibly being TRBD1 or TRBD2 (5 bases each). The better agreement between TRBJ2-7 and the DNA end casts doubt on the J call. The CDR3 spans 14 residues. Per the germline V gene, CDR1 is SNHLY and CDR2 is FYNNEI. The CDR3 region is CASLTGGSYNEQYF. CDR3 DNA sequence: TGTGCCAGCCTTACAGGAGGCTCCTACAATGAGCAGTACTTC.

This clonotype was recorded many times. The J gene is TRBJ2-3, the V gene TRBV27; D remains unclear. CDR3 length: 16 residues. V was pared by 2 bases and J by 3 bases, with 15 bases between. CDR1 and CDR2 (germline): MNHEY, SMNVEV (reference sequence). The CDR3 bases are TGTGCCAGCAGTTTAGGAGTTAACCTACGGACAGATACGCAGTATTTT. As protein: CASSLGVNLRTDTQYF.

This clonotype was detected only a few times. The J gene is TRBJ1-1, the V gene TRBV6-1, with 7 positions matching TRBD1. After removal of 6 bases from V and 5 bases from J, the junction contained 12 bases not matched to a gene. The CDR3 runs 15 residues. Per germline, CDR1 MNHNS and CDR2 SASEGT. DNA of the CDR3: TGTGCCAGCAGGGGACAGCCCGAAGAGAGGACTGAAGCTTTCTTT. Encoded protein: CASRGQPEERTEAFF.

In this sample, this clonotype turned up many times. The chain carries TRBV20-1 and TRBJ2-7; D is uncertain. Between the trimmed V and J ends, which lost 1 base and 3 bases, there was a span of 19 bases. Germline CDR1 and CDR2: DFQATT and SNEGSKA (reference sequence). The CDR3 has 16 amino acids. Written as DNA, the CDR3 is TGCAGTGCTAGAGGTCCTCCTAGGTCTAAGAACTACGAGCAGTACTTC. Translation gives CSARGPPRSKNYEQYF.

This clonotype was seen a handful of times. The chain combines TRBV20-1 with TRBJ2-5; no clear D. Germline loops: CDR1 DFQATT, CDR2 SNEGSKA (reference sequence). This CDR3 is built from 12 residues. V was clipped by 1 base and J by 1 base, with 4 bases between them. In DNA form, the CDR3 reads TGCAGTGCTAGAGTCTCCCAAGAGACCCAGTACTTC. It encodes CSARVSQETQYF.

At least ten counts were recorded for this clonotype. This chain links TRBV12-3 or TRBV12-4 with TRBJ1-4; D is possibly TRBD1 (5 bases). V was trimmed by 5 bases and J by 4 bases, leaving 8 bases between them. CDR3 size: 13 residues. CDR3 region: CASSAQDNEKLFF. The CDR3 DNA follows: TGTGCCAGCAGTGCACAGGATAATGAAAAACTGTTTTTT.

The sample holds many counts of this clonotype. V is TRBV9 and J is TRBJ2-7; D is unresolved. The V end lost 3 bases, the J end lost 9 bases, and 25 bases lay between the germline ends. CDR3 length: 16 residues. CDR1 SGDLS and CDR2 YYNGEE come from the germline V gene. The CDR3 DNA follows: TGTGCCAGCAGCGACCAGGTAGACCCGACTGTAGGTTCGCAGTACTTC. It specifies CASSDQVDPTVGSQYF.

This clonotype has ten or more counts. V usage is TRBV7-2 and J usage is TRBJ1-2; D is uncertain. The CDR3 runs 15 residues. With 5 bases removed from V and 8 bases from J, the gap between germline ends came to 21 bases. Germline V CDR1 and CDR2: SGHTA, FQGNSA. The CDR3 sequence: CASSQVWTAVRGYTF. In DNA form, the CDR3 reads TGTGCCAGCAGCCAAGTGTGGACCGCCGTTCGGGGCTACACCTTC.

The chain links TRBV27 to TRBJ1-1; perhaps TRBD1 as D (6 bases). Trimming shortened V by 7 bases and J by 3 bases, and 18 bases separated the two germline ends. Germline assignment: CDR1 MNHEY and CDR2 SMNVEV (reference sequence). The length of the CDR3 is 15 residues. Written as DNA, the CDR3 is TGTGCCAGCAAATTCCGGGACACCCTATACACTGAAGCTTTCTTT. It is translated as CASKFRDTLYTEAFF.

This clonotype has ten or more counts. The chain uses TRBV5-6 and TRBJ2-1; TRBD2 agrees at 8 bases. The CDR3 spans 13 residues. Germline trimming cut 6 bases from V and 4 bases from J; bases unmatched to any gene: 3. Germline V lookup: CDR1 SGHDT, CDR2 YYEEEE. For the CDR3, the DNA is TGTGCCAGCAAGGGACTAGAGTACAATGAGCAGTTCTTC. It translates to CASKGLEYNEQFF.